Reported below is one TCR beta chain. These data come from a study of glioma-infiltrating T cells after dendritic cell vaccination. Assay used: immunoSEQ multiplex PCR; TCRdb lists only in-frame clones, some missing. This sample carries under 100,000 clones, 85% to 90% of them seen once, and the ten largest clones take about 3.2%. Blood PBMC samples: pre-vaccination, two weeks post third vaccination, and at tumor progression. The CDR3 contains 14 residues. Germline V lookup: CDR1 MNHEY, CDR2 SMNVEV (reference sequence). V trimming: 6 bases; J trimming: 0 bases; junction bases outside the gene matches: 4.

The V call is TRBV27, the J call TRBJ2-7; TRBD2 agrees at 8 bases. The source of this sequence is a human donor with glioblastoma. The starting material was blood, obtained before dendritic cell vaccination. As DNA, the CDR3 is TGTGCCAGCAGACTAGCGGAGAACTCCTACGAGCAGTACTTC. It specifies CASRLAENSYEQYF.